These 5 T cell receptor beta chains were all obtained from the same sample, sequenced in a study of blood T cell repertoires in COVID-19. This table comes from immunoSEQ multiplex PCR, and its TCRdb copy is limited to in-frame clones, with some not included. The sample records under 350,000 clones, 70% to 90% being singletons. Sequenced input: PBMCs or T cells enriched from blood (not recorded which). These TCRs come from a woman aged 40 to 50 with acute COVID-19.

This clone was recorded once. The V gene is TRBV4-1, the J gene TRBJ2-3, with TRBD2 identical over 7 bases. V gave up 0 bases and J gave up 2 bases; unmatched junction bases: 2. Germline values: CDR1 MGHRA, CDR2 YSYEKL. The CDR3 loop spans 15 amino acids. The CDR3 sequence: CASSQDSGLTDTQYF. CDR3 coding DNA: TGCGCCAGCAGCCAAGATAGCGGGCTCACAGATACGCAGTATTTT.

This clone was observed a single time. This rearrangement joins TRBV11-1 to TRBJ2-5; 8 nucleotides line up with TRBD2. With 5 bases clipped from V and 4 bases from J, the junction kept 6 bases outside the gene matches. The CDR3 loop spans 14 amino acids. Germline-derived CDR1 and CDR2 are SGHAT and FQDESV (reference sequence). The CDR3 spells CASSLGTRGETQYF. The CDR3 nucleotides are TGTGCCAGCAGCCTCGGGACTAGAGGAGAGACCCAGTACTTC.

V and J are TRBV7-2 and TRBJ1-6; D not resolved. Per the germline V gene, CDR1 is SGHTA and CDR2 is FQGNSA. Deletions cut 1 base from V and 7 bases from J, with 11 bases between. CDR3 size: 15 residues. This chain's CDR3 is CASSLEPIANSPLHF. DNA for the CDR3: TGTGCCAGCAGCTTAGAGCCCATTGCGAATTCACCCCTCCACTTT.

The V and J genes are TRBV12-3 or TRBV12-4 and TRBJ2-2; the D is unclear. V was shortened by 4 bases and J by 6 bases, with 9 bases between the two germline ends. The CDR3 length is 13 residues. CDR3 sequence (DNA): TGTGCCAGCAGTTCTGACTCCGCCGGGGAGCTGTTTTTT. This gives the protein CASSSDSAGELFF.

The chain couples TRBV5-1 to TRBJ1-1; 7 bases align to TRBD1. The V and J ends lost 4 bases and 3 bases, in that order; junction bases with no gene match: 6. The germline V gene has CDR1 SGHRS and CDR2 YFSETQ. CDR3 length equals 14 residues. The CDR3 sequence is CASSLTGLDTEAFF. The CDR3 coding sequence is TGCGCCAGCAGCCTGACAGGGCTGGACACTGAAGCTTTCTTT.